The 2 T cell receptor beta chains below come from one sample, sequenced in a study of beta chain features in type 1 diabetes. Sequenced material consisted of expressed TCRB transcripts (all of the isolated RNA was reverse transcribed). Produced via immunoSEQ multiplex PCR; TCRdb's table is partial and in-frame only. The sample lists roughly 230,000 clones, over 7.5% occurring once. The sample comprised naive CD4+ T cells from blood. The receptors were gathered from a woman younger than 35 in good health.

This sequence joins TRBV19 and TRBJ2-1, with TRBD2 as a possible D gene (5 bases). CDR1 LNHDA and CDR2 SQIVND come from the germline V gene (reference sequence). The CDR3 extends over 12 amino acids. Trimming cost V 9 bases and J 7 bases, with 13 bases left between them. DNA of the CDR3: TGTGCCAGCGGGGATAGGTGGAATGAGCAGTTCTTC. Encoded protein: CASGDRWNEQFF.

The sample holds a few counts of this clone. V and J are TRBV4-2 and TRBJ2-7; 7 nucleotides agree with TRBD1. This CDR3 spans 13 amino acids. CDR1 and CDR2 (germline): LGHNA, YNFKEQ. With V trimmed by 6 bases and J by 7 bases, 9 bases remained unmatched. The DNA of the CDR3 is TGTGCCAGCAGGACCGGGACAGTCGGGGAGCAGTACTTC. It encodes CASRTGTVGEQYF.